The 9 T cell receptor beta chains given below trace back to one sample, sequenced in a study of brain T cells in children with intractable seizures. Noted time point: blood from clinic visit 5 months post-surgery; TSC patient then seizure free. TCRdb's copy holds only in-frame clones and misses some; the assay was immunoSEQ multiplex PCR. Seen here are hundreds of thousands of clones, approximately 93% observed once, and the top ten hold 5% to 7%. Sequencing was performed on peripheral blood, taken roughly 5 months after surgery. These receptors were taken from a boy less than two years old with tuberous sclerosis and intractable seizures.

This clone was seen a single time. The DNA for the CDR3 is TGTGCCAGCACCCTGTCCAGTAGGTCACCCCTCCACTTT. It codes for CASTLSSRSPLHF. The chain couples TRBV5-6 to TRBJ1-6; D remains unclear. CDR1 and CDR2 (germline): SGHDT, YYEEEE. The CDR3 sequence is 13 residues long. V lost 6 bases and J 10 bases, leaving 14 bases between the germline ends.

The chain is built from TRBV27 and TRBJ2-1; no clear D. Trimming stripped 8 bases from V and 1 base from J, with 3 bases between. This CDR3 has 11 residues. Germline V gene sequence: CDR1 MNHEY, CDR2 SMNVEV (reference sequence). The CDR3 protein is CASQSYNEQFF. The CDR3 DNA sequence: TGTGCCAGCCAATCCTACAATGAGCAGTTCTTC.

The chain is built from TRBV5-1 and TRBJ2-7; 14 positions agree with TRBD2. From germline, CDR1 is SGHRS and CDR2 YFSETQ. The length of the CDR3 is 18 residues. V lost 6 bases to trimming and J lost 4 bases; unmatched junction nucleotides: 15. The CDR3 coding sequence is TGCGCCAGCACCGTTGGACATATAGGGACTAGCGGGGGTTACGAGCAGTACTTC. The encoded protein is CASTVGHIGTSGGYEQYF.

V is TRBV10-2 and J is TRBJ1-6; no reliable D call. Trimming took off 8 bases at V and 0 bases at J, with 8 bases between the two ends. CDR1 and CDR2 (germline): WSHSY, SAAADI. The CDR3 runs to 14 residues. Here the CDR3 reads CASHTDSYNSPLHF. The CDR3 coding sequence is TGCGCCAGCCACACAGACTCCTATAATTCACCCCTCCACTTT.

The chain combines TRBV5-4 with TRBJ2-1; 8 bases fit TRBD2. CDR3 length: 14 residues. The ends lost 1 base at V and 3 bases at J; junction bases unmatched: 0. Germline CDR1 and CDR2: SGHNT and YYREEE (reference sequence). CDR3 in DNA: TGTGCCAGCAGCTTGACTAGCGGCTACAATGAGCAGTTCTTC. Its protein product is CASSLTSGYNEQFF.

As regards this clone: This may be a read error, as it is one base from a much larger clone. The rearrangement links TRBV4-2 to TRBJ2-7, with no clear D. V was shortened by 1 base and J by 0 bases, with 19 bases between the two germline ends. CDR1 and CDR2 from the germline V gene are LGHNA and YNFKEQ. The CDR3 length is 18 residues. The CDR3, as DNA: TGTGCCAGCAGCCAAGGGGTTGGTTTTGGCTTAGCCTCCTACGAGCAGTACTTC. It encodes CASSQGVGFGLASYEQYF.

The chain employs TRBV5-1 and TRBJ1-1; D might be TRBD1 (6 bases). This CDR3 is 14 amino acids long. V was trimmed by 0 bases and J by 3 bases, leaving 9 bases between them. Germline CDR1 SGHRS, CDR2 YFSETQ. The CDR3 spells CASSLAQGYTEAFF. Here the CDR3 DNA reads TGCGCCAGCAGCTTGGCGCAGGGGTACACTGAAGCTTTCTTT.

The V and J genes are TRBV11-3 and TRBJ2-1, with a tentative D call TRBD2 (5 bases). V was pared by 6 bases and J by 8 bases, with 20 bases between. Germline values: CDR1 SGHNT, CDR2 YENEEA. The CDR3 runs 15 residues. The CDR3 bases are TGTGCCAGCAGAACCAAGGCTAGCCACCCCCATGAGCAGTTCTTC. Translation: CASRTKASHPHEQFF.

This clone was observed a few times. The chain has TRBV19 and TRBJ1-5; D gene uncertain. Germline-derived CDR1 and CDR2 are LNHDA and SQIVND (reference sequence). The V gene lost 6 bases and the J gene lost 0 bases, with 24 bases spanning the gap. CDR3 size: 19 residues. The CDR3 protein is CASSMITLLGSLSNQPQHF. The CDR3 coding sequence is TGTGCCAGTAGCATGATAACTCTACTCGGTTCTCTTAGCAATCAGCCCCAGCATTTT.